Listed below are T cell receptor beta chains from one sample, sequenced in a study of beta chain features in type 1 diabetes. Repertoires were generated with immunoSEQ multiplex PCR, while TCRdb's copy carries only in-frame clones and drops some. The top ten clones hold approximately 0.017% of a sample with approximately 250,000 clones, approximately 11% of them seen once. Specimen: naive CD4+ T cells from blood. These TCRs come from a man aged 30 to 39 with type 1 diabetes. The CDR3 runs from the conserved cysteine through the conserved F or W. D genes are given only for firm matches. Clone size is stated in some rows and not others, as once, few, many or a class when expanded.

j_call,cdr3_length,d_call,clone_size,v_call,cdr3_nt,cdr3_aa
TRBJ2-5,15,TRBD2,few,TRBV5-4,TGTGCCAGCAGCTTCGGTAGCGGGGTAATGGAGACCCAGTACTTC,CASSFGSGVMETQYF
TRBJ2-7,14,-,-,TRBV30,TGTGCCTCGCGAGTCGTGGGGGCGGGCTACGAGCAGTACTTC,CASRVVGAGYEQYF
TRBJ2-5,14,-,few,TRBV4-1,TGCGCCAGCAGCCAAGCGGCCGCTCGGGATGTCCAGTACTTC,CASSQAAARDVQYF
TRBJ2-7,16,TRBD2,-,TRBV9,TGTGCCAGCAGCCCTCTCGGCGGGGGGGCAGCCTACGAGCAGTACTTC,CASSPLGGGAAYEQYF
TRBJ2-1,15,-,few,TRBV6-5,TGTGCCAGCAGTTACCAAGGGGCGCGGCACAATGAGCAGTTCTTC,CASSYQGARHNEQFF
TRBJ1-2,13,-,-,TRBV29-1,TGCAGCGTTGGGGGGGGCGCAGTCTATGGCTACACCTTC,CSVGGGAVYGYTF
TRBJ2-3,13,-,-,TRBV9,TGTGCCAGCAGCGTAGACCGGACAGATACGCAGTATTTT,CASSVDRTDTQYF
TRBJ2-7,12,-,-,TRBV29-1,TGCAGCGTGGGGGTACTAGCCGGCGAGCAGTACTTC,CSVGVLAGEQYF
TRBJ1-5,12,-,few,TRBV19,TGTGCCAGTAGTCCTCAGGGTCAGCCCCAGCATTTT,CASSPQGQPQHF
TRBJ2-5,11,-,few,TRBV19,TGTGCCAGTAGACGGGGAGAGACCCAGTACTTC,CASRRGETQYF
TRBJ2-5,14,-,few,TRBV7-2,TGTGCCAGCAGCCAGAACCCTTATGTGGAGACCCAGTACTTC,CASSQNPYVETQYF
TRBJ2-1,15,-,few,TRBV7-9,TGTGCCAGCAGCTTAGACGGGCGGGTCACGAATGAGCAGTTCTTC,CASSLDGRVTNEQFF
TRBJ1-2,13,-,few,TRBV14,TGTGCCAGCAGCCAACCGGGGGGCTATGGCTACACCTTC,CASSQPGGYGYTF
TRBJ2-7,14,-,-,TRBV7-7,TGTGCTAGCAGCGTAGGAGAGGGTTCCTACGAGCAGTACTTC,CASSVGEGSYEQYF
TRBJ2-5,16,TRBD2,few,TRBV18,TGTGCCAGCTCCCCCAACTACCAGCGGGGCATGGAGACCCAGTACTTC,CASSPNYQRGMETQYF
TRBJ1-1,14,TRBD1,few,TRBV7-3,TGTGCCAGCAGCCCAGGACAGGGCAACACTGAAGCTTTCTTT,CASSPGQGNTEAFF
TRBJ2-1,14,TRBD1,few,TRBV7-9,TGTGCCAGCAGCTTACAGGGGGCGTACAATGAGCAGTTCTTC,CASSLQGAYNEQFF